The rows below give T cell receptor beta chains drawn from one sample of a study of blood T cell repertoires in COVID-19. The assay was immunoSEQ multiplex PCR, and TCRdb's table has in-frame clones only and misses some. Of tens of thousands of clones listed, around 85% were seen once; the top ten hold 15% to 20%. The sequenced sample consisted of peripheral blood. The receptors originated from a woman of 80 years or more with acute or convalescent COVID-19. Both conserved end residues are part of each CDR3. The order of the fields is V gene, J gene, CDR3 protein.

TRBV5-1	TRBJ1-3	CASSREGTAGNTIYF
TRBV11-2	TRBJ1-1	CASSFFGRNTEAFF
TRBV9	TRBJ2-4	CASSGQGSRNIQYF
TRBV19	TRBJ1-1	CASSMGRGKTEAFF
TRBV19	TRBJ1-4	CASRDYRGIGEKLFF
TRBV5-1	TRBJ2-7	CASRDRGYEQYF
TRBV18	TRBJ2-7	CASSNNLDDEQYF
TRBV20-1	TRBJ2-7	CSASRPGADEQYF
TRBV11-2	TRBJ1-5	CASSQGARGQGQPQHF
TRBV27	TRBJ2-1	CASSFDSPGQGFLGEQFF
TRBV9	TRBJ1-4	CASSETGTAGEKLFF
TRBV27	TRBJ2-7	CASSPGLAGGAYEQYF
TRBV18	TRBJ2-1	CASSPYENEQFF
TRBV5-1	TRBJ1-1	CASGLPVVGANTEAFF
TRBV3-1/TRBV3-2	TRBJ1-1	CASSSGTGWTEAFF
TRBV20-1	TRBJ1-2	CSASTGQHTNYGYTF
TRBV7-2	TRBJ2-2	CASSFLPVPNTGELFF
TRBV24-1	TRBJ1-1	CATRNQGAPEAFF
TRBV19	TRBJ1-4	CASSTMSGREKLFF
TRBV12-3/TRBV12-4	TRBJ2-5	CASSYRYQETQYF